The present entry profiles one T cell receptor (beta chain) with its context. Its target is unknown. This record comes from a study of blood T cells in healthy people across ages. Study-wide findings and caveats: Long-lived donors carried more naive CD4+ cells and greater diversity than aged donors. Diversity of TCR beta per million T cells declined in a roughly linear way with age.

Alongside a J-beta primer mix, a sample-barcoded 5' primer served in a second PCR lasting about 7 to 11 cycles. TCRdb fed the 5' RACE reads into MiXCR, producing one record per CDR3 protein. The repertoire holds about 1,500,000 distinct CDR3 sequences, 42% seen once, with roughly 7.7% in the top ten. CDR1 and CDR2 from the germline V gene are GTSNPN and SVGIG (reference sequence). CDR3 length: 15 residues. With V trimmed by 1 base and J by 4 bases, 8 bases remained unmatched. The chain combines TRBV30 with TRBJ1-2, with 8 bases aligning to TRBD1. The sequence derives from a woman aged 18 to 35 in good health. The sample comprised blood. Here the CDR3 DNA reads TGTGCCTGGAGTGGATCACAGGGGGTTGGCTATGGCTACACCTTC. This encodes CAWSGSQGVGYGYTF.